The source of this T cell receptor (beta chain) is a study of shared clonotypes between healthy human individuals. Whole-study context: Ranging from 18 to 49 in age, donors were a couple of women and three men.

The CDR3 runs 16 residues. The germline CDR1 and CDR2 sequences are SGHVS and FNYEAQ. V lost 4 bases to trimming and J lost 6 bases, with 21 bases between them. The repertoire was sequenced with immunoSEQ multiplex PCR; TCRdb's copy has only in-frame clones and lacks some. Of roughly 700,000 clones listed, around 90% are singletons. General study results and limits: Clonotype sharing among donors, it was expected, would be affected by sequencing depth. Naive subsets usually exceeded memory subsets in estimated richness. Naive CD4 clonotype sharing across several donors was around 5.5%.

Worth noting for this clone: Its antigen is still unknown.

The TCR comes from a man between 18 and 29 years old in good health. Some clones in this sample may be carry-over from other donors' samples. This chain connects TRBV7-6 to TRBJ1-2; D is possibly TRBD1 (5 bases). The material sequenced was memory CD8+ T cells from PBMCs. Subset of the sample: CD45RO+ cells pooled with CCR7-negative TemRA cells. The CDR3 bases are TGTGCCAGCAGCTCCATACTCCCGGGACTTCTCCATGGCTACACCTTC. This codes for CASSSILPGLLHGYTF.